Listed here are 28 T cell receptor beta chains from one sample, sequenced in a study of blood T cell repertoires in COVID-19. The protocol was immunoSEQ multiplex PCR, while the TCRdb copy is restricted to in-frame clones and leaves out a portion. The repertoire includes 80,000 to 95,000 clones, more than 75% of them detected once, and approximately 19% sits in the top ten. Sequencing was performed on peripheral blood. The source of these receptors is a woman older than 75 with active or convalescent COVID-19.

V and J are TRBV6-5 and TRBJ1-5, with 9 bases fitting TRBD1. The germline gives CDR1 MNHEY, CDR2 SVGAGI. The V and J ends lost 6 bases and 3 bases, in that order; junction bases with no gene match: 6. CDR3 length: 15 residues. The CDR3 DNA reads as TGTGCCAGCAGCCCGACAGGGGGAAACAATCAGCCCCAGCATTTT. It codes for CASSPTGGNNQPQHF.

Many counts were recorded for this clone. The chain joins TRBV6-2 or TRBV6-3 to TRBJ2-7, with 10 bases that match TRBD1. CDR1 is MNHEY, CDR2 SVGEGT, per germline. This CDR3 region has 16 residues. V was pared by 0 bases and J by 4 bases, with 6 bases of the junction left unmatched. The CDR3 here is CASSYSQPGQGYEQYF. The CDR3, as DNA: TGTGCCAGCAGTTACTCGCAGCCGGGACAGGGGTACGAGCAGTACTTC.

The chain has TRBV11-2 and TRBJ2-7, with 9 bases aligning to TRBD2. The trim removed 2 bases at V and 4 bases at J, leaving 6 bases unmatched. The germline V gene has CDR1 SGHAT and CDR2 FQNNGV. The length of the CDR3 is 15 residues. The CDR3 DNA reads as TGTGCCAGCAGCTTACAACTAGCGGGTTTTTACGAGCAGTACTTC. This sequence encodes CASSLQLAGFYEQYF.

The genes are TRBV6-5 and TRBJ1-2; tentatively, D is TRBD1 (5 bases). The V and J ends lost 8 bases and 8 bases respectively, with 18 bases between them. The CDR3 length is 13 residues. Germline-derived CDR1 and CDR2 are MNHEY and SVGAGI. CDR3: CASGAHGFEGYTF. The CDR3 region has the DNA TGTGCCAGCGGGGCCCATGGCTTCGAGGGCTACACCTTC.

The chain carries TRBV2 and TRBJ1-2; D gene ambiguous. Trimming left V 3 bases short and J 4 bases short, with 12 bases between. Germline V gene sequence: CDR1 SNHLY, CDR2 FYNNEI. CDR3 size: 14 residues. CDR3 sequence: CASSDEGALYGYTF. The DNA of the CDR3 is TGTGCCAGCAGTGACGAGGGTGCCCTCTATGGCTACACCTTC.

This sequence joins TRBV2 and TRBJ1-5; D possibly corresponds to TRBD1 (6 bases). CDR1 and CDR2 (germline): SNHLY, FYNNEI. Trimming removed 2 bases from V and 15 bases from J, with 17 bases in between. CDR3 length: 13 amino acids. The CDR3 here is CASSEWDITLLHF. The CDR3 nucleotides are TGTGCCAGCAGTGAATGGGACATAACACTGTTGCATTTT. The full variable domain, its missing parts supplied by reference TRBV2 and TRBJ1-5, is EPEVTQTPSHQVTQMGQEVILRCVPISNHLYFYWYRQILGQKVEFLVSFYNNEISEKSEIFDDQFSVERPDGSNFTLKIRSTKLEDSAMYFCASSEWDITLLHFGDGTRLSIL.

This sequence joins TRBV4-1 and TRBJ1-2; possibly TRBD1 for D (5 bases). This CDR3 has 14 residues. Trimming took 1 base from V and 0 from J, leaving 6 bases between them. Germline-derived CDR1 and CDR2 are MGHRA and YSYEKL. The CDR3 protein is CASSQVQANYGYTF. The DNA for the CDR3 is TGCGCCAGCAGCCAAGTACAGGCTAACTATGGCTACACCTTC.

This sequence joins TRBV27 and TRBJ1-3; TRBD1 matches 10 bases. The ends lost 3 bases at V and 6 bases at J; junction bases unmatched: 2. Germline lookup yields CDR1 MNHEY and CDR2 SMNVEV (reference sequence). The CDR3 is made up of 14 amino acids. The CDR3 loop reads CASSLTGGTNTIYF. The CDR3 bases are TGTGCCAGCAGTTTGACAGGGGGCACAAACACCATATATTTT.

The chain uses TRBV28 and TRBJ1-2, with 9 bases aligning to TRBD1. The trim removed 6 bases at V and 4 bases at J, leaving 12 bases unmatched. This CDR3 contains 16 residues. Looked up from germline, CDR1 is MDHEN and CDR2 is SYDVKM. CDR3 bases: TGTGCCAGCAGGAAAGACCCGGTGGGACAGGGCTATGGCTACACCTTC. Amino acid sequence: CASRKDPVGQGYGYTF.

The chain couples TRBV3-1 (or the pseudogene TRBV3-2) to TRBJ2-3; D call uncertain. Germline lookup yields CDR1 LGHDT and CDR2 YNNKEL (reference sequence). The CDR3 loop spans 13 amino acids. The ends were cut back, 3 bases at V and 5 bases at J, with 9 bases in the middle. The CDR3 DNA reads as TGTGCCAGCAGCCATCTCTCGGTAGATACGCAGTATTTT. Amino acid sequence: CASSHLSVDTQYF.

The chain uses TRBV28 and TRBJ1-2; no clear D gene. CDR3 size: 14 residues. Germline values: CDR1 MDHEN, CDR2 SYDVKM. V lost 5 bases and J 1 base, leaving 11 bases between the germline ends. CDR3 nucleotides: TGTGCCAGCAGTCTTACTCGGGGTAACTATGGCTACACCTTC. Translated, it gives CASSLTRGNYGYTF.

The J gene is TRBJ2-3, the V gene TRBV2; TRBD1 matches at 7 bases. This CDR3 is built from 17 residues. CDR1 is SNHLY, CDR2 FYNNEI, per germline. V lost 3 bases and J lost 2; bases outside the gene matches: 11. CDR3 loop: CASSDRGWVEFTDTQYF. CDR3 in DNA: TGTGCCAGCAGTGACAGGGGGTGGGTGGAATTCACAGATACGCAGTATTTT.

The CDR3 DNA reads TGTGCCAGTAGTATGAACAGGGGCACAGATACGCAGTATTTT. Protein sequence: CASSMNRGTDTQYF. The chain has TRBV19 and TRBJ2-3; tentatively, D is TRBD1 (6 bases). Per germline, CDR1 LNHDA and CDR2 SQIVND (reference sequence). This CDR3 is 14 amino acids long. Trimming shortened V by 3 bases and J by 1 base, and 8 bases separated the two germline ends.

V gene TRBV5-4 combines with J gene TRBJ1-1; D uncertain. With 2 bases removed from V and 3 bases from J, the gap between germline ends came to 14 bases. This CDR3 comprises 15 residues. Germline CDR1 SGHNT, CDR2 YYREEE (reference sequence). CDR3 in amino acids: CASSFGPSRDTEAFF. In DNA form, the CDR3 reads TGTGCCAGCAGCTTCGGCCCCAGCCGGGACACTGAAGCTTTCTTT.

The CDR3 DNA is TGTGCCTGGACGGGGGAGAACACCGGGGAGCTGTTTTTT. Its protein is CAWTGENTGELFF. The chain carries TRBV30 and TRBJ2-2; D might be TRBD2 (6 bases). The CDR3 loop spans 13 amino acids. The germline V gene encodes CDR1 GTSNPN and CDR2 SVGIG (reference sequence). V was pared by 4 bases and J by 1 base, with 7 bases between.

V and J are TRBV2 and TRBJ1-1; a possible D gene is TRBD1 (6 bases). In germline, CDR1 is SNHLY, CDR2 FYNNEI. This CDR3 contains 14 residues. V dropped 5 bases and J dropped 8 bases, with 18 bases sitting between them. Written as DNA, the CDR3 is TGTGCCAGCAGTCTTCTCCGGGACACCCGGGAAGCTTTCTTT. The encoded protein is CASSLLRDTREAFF.

This clone appeared many times. This chain connects TRBV4-3 to TRBJ2-7; 11 nucleotides agree with TRBD2. The V segment lost 0 bases and the J segment 7 bases; nucleotides outside the gene matches: 11. The CDR3 is made up of 17 amino acids. Germline values: CDR1 LGHNA, CDR2 YSLEER. For the CDR3, the DNA is TGCGCCAGCAGCCAAGAAGGGATAGCGGGGGGGCCTCGGGAGCAGTACTTC. This codes for CASSQEGIAGGPREQYF.

A single count supports this clone. The chain uses TRBV6-2 or TRBV6-3 and TRBJ1-1, with D perhaps matching TRBD1 (6 bases). The ends were cut back, 0 bases at V and 0 bases at J, with 14 bases in the middle. CDR3 size: 17 residues. In germline, CDR1 is MNHEY, CDR2 SVGEGT. The CDR3 spells CASSYSRGSPMNTEAFF. The CDR3 nucleotides read TGTGCCAGCAGTTACTCGAGGGGGAGCCCCATGAACACTGAAGCTTTCTTT.

This clone has just a few counts. The rearrangement joins TRBV7-9 to TRBJ2-3, with D perhaps TRBD2 (7 bases). Germline V CDR1 and CDR2: SEHNR, FQNEAQ (reference sequence). V gave up 0 bases and J gave up 7 bases, with 11 bases separating them. The CDR3 contains 14 residues. CDR3 coding DNA: TGTGCCAGCAGCTTAGCGGGGGGGCGCAATACGCAGTATTTT. This translates into CASSLAGGRNTQYF.

This rearrangement joins TRBV5-1 to TRBJ2-4; TRBD2 matches at 7 bases. V trimming: 4 bases; J trimming: 1 base; junction bases outside the gene matches: 8. CDR3 length equals 16 residues. The V gene's germline CDR1 is SGHRS and CDR2 YFSETQ. The CDR3 DNA sequence: TGCGCCAGCAGCCCTACCGGGCGGGGGGCCAAAAACATTCAGTACTTC. Translated: CASSPTGRGAKNIQYF.

V gene TRBV4-3 combines with J gene TRBJ2-3; perhaps TRBD2 as D (6 bases). CDR3 length: 19 amino acids. Germline-derived CDR1 and CDR2 are LGHNA and YSLEER. V lost 0 bases and J lost 0, with 19 bases in between. DNA for the CDR3: TGCGCCAGCAGCCAAGATCCGGGGGATGGCGGTGCTAGCACAGATACGCAGTATTTT. This sequence encodes CASSQDPGDGGASTDTQYF.

V is TRBV2 and J is TRBJ1-6; 8 bases are shared with TRBD1. CDR3 size: 15 residues. Unmatched junction bases numbered 3, after V lost 6 bases and J lost 2 bases. Germline V gene data show CDR1 as SNHLY and CDR2 as FYNNEI. CDR3 nucleotide sequence: TGTGCCAGCAGACGGACAGGGACCTATAATTCACCCCTCCACTTT. This sequence encodes CASRRTGTYNSPLHF.

In regard to this clone: Additional DNA sequences in this sample encode the identical CDR3. The chain combines TRBV6-1 with TRBJ1-6; 9 bases line up with TRBD1. Germline values: CDR1 MNHNS, CDR2 SASEGT. The CDR3 covers 13 residues. With V trimmed by 6 bases and J by 7 bases, 1 base remained unmatched. The CDR3 loop reads CASSDRGNSPLHF. The CDR3 DNA follows: TGTGCCAGCAGCGACAGGGGGAATTCACCCCTCCACTTT.

This clone is termed medium-sized. This sequence joins TRBV2 and TRBJ1-1; 9 nucleotides match TRBD1. The length of the CDR3 is 16 residues. J was trimmed by 6 bases and V by 2 bases; bases with no gene match: 10. The germline V gene encodes CDR1 SNHLY and CDR2 FYNNEI. The CDR3 DNA sequence: TGTGCCAGCAGTGAACGTGGCACAGGGGGCTCGCCTGAAGCTTTCTTT. As protein: CASSERGTGGSPEAFF.

The CDR3 sequence is CASSLSQGSQPQHF. CDR3 in DNA: TGTGCCAGCAGCTTAAGTCAGGGTAGTCAGCCCCAGCATTTT. V usage is TRBV7-8 and J usage is TRBJ1-5; perhaps TRBD1 as D (5 bases). This CDR3 is 14 amino acids long. V gave up 2 bases and J gave up 6 bases, with 11 bases separating them. Germline CDR1 SGHVS, CDR2 FQNEAQ.

The chain carries TRBV5-4 and TRBJ2-1; 8 bases agree with TRBD2. The CDR3 contains 15 residues. With V trimmed by 0 bases and J by 8 bases, 7 bases remained unmatched. Germline V gives CDR1 SGHNT, CDR2 YYREEE (reference sequence). The CDR3 here is CASSLVAGGGDEQFF. For the CDR3, the DNA is TGTGCCAGCAGCTTGGTTGCGGGGGGAGGGGATGAGCAGTTCTTC.

Only one count was recorded for this clone. J is TRBJ1-1 and V is TRBV28; D remains unclear. With 7 bases removed from V and 1 base from J, the gap between germline ends came to 13 bases. Germline loops: CDR1 MDHEN, CDR2 SYDVKM. The CDR3 length is 14 residues. CDR3 sequence reads: CASIEPGTNTEAFF. CDR3 in DNA: TGTGCCAGCATCGAACCGGGAACGAACACTGAAGCTTTCTTT.

The gene calls are TRBV29-1 and TRBJ1-5; 10 nucleotides agree with TRBD1. CDR1 SQVTM and CDR2 ANQGSEA come from the germline V gene. The CDR3 has 14 amino acids. V lost 4 bases, J lost 3 bases, and 3 bases stayed unmatched. Here the CDR3 DNA reads TGCAGCGTTGCCGGGACAGGGGCCAATCAGCCCCAGCATTTT. It specifies CSVAGTGANQPQHF.